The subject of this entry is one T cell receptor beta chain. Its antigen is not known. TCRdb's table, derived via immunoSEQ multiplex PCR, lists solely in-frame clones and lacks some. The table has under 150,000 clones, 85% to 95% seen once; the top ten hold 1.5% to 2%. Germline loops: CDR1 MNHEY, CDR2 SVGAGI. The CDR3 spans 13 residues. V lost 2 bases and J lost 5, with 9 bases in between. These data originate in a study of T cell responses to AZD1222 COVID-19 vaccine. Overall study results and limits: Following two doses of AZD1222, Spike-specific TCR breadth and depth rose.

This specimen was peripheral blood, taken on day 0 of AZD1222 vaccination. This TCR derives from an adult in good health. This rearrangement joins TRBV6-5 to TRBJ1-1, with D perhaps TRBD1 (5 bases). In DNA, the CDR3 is TGTGCCAGCAGTTACGTGGGACGGACTGAAGCTTTCTTT. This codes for CASSYVGRTEAFF.